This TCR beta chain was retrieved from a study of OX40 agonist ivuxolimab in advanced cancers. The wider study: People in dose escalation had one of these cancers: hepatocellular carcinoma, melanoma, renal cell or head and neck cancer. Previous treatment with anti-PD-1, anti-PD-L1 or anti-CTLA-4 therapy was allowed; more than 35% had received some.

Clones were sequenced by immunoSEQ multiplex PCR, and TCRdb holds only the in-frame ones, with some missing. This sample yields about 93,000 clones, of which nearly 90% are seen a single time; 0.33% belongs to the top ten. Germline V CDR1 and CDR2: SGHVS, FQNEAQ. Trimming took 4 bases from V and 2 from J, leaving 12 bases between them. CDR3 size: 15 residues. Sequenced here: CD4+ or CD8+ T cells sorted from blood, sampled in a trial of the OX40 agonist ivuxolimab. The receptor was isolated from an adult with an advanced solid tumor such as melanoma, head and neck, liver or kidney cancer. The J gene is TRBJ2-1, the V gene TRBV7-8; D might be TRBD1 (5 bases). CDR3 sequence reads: CASSWLGRAYNEQFF. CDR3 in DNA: TGTGCCAGCAGCTGGCTCGGCAGGGCCTACAATGAGCAGTTCTTC.